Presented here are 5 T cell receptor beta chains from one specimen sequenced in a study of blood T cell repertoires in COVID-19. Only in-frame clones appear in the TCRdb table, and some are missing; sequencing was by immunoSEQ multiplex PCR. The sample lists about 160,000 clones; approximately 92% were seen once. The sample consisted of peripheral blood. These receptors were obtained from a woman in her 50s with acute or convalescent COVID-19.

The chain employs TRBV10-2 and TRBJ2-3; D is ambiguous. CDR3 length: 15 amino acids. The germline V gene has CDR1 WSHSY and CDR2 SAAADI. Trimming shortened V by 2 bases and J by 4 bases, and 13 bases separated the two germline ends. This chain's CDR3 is CASSEIQILADTQYF. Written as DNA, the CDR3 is TGCGCCAGCAGTGAGATACAGATCTTGGCAGATACGCAGTATTTT.

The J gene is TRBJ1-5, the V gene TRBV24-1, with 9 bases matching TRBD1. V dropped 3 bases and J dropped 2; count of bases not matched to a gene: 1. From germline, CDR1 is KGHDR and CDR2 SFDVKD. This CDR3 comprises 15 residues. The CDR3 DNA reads TGTGCCACCAGTGATCGGACAGGGGGCAATCAGCCCCAGCATTTT. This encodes CATSDRTGGNQPQHF.

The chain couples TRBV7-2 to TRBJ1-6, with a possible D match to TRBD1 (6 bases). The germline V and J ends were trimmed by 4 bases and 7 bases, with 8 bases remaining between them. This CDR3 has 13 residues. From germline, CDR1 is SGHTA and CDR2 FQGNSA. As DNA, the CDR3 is TGTGCCAGCAGCTATCAGGGGAATTCACCCCTCCACTTT. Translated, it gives CASSYQGNSPLHF.

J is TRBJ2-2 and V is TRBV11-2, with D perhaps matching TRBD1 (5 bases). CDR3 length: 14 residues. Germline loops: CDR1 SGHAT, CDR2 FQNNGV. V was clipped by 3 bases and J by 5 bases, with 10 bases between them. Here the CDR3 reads CASSFQGRTGELFF. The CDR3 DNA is TGTGCCAGCAGCTTTCAGGGAAGGACCGGGGAGCTGTTTTTT.

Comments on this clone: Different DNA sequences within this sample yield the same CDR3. The CDR3 sequence: CASSQGGNTEAFF. For the CDR3, the DNA is TGTGCCAGCAGCCAAGGCGGGAACACTGAAGCTTTCTTT. The chain uses TRBV3-1 (or the pseudogene TRBV3-2) and TRBJ1-1; D unresolved. The V and J ends lost 1 base and 1 base respectively, with 4 bases between them. CDR1 is LGHDT, CDR2 YNNKEL, per germline (reference sequence). This CDR3 contains 13 residues.